This T cell receptor (beta chain) was recorded in a study of T cell responses to AZD1222 COVID-19 vaccine. Study-level information: Second-dose intervals near 4 or 12 weeks were combined. General study results and limits: Recipients of AZD1222 seropositive at baseline numbered only five or six. It was only after the peak T cell response that any repertoires were sampled. In a largely white British group with more females than males, clonal diversity was possibly underestimated.

Sequenced by immunoSEQ multiplex PCR; TCRdb stores in-frame clones only, minus some. The repertoire holds about 130,000 clones, with around 84% as singletons. This CDR3 spans 14 amino acids. The germline gives CDR1 SGHDN, CDR2 FVKESK. V was clipped by 1 base and J by 6 bases, with 12 bases between them. In the case of this clone: Its antigen is still unknown.

This sample comprised peripheral blood, obtained on day 0 of AZD1222 vaccination. The chain employs TRBV14 and TRBJ1-1, with D possibly TRBD1 on 5 matching bases. The clonotype was recovered from an adult in good health. The chain's CDR3 is CASSQVGLGAEAFF. The DNA for the CDR3 is TGTGCCAGCAGCCAAGTCGGACTGGGGGCTGAAGCTTTCTTT.